The clone carrying this TCR beta chain was counted between two and nine times. V shed 2 bases and J shed 4 bases, with 8 bases lying between them. This CDR3 contains 13 residues. Germline V CDR1 and CDR2: SEHNR, FQNEAQ (reference sequence). This record belongs to a study of T cells in tumors after PD-1 blockade. Clones were sequenced by immunoSEQ multiplex PCR, and TCRdb holds only the in-frame ones, with some missing. The sample holds about 4,400 clones, about two thirds seen once. This TCR derives from a human donor with basal cell carcinoma. The chain recombines TRBV7-9 with TRBJ1-2; tentatively, D is TRBD1 (5 bases). Sequencing was performed on tumor tissue, taken before anti-PD-1 treatment. The CDR3 is CASSLQGGYGYTF. DNA of the CDR3: TGTGCCAGCAGCTTACAGGGTGGCTATGGCTACACCTTC.